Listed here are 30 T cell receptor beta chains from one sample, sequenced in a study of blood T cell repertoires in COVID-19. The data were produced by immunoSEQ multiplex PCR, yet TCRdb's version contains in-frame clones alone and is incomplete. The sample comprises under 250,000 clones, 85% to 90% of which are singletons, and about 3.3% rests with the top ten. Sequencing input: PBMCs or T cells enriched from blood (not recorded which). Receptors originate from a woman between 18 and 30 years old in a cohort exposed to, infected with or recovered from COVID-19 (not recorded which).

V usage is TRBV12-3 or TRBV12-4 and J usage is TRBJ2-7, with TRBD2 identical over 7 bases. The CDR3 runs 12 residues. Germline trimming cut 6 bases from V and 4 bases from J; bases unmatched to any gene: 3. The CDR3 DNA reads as TGTGCCAGCAGCCCGGGAGGTTACGAGCAGTACTTC. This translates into CASSPGGYEQYF.

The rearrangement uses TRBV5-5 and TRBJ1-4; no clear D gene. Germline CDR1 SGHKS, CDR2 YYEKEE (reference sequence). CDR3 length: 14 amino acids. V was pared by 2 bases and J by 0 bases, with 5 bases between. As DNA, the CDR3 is TGTGCCAGCAGCTTAATAACAACTAATGAAAAACTGTTTTTT. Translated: CASSLITTNEKLFF.

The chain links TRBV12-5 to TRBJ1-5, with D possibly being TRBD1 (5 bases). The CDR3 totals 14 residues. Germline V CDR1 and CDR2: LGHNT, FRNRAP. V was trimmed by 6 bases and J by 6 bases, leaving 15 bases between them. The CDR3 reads CASGFGGVGQPQHF. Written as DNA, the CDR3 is TGTGCTAGTGGCTTTGGGGGGGTTGGTCAGCCCCAGCATTTT. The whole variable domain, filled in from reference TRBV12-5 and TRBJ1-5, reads DARVTQTPRHKVTEMGQEVTMRCQPILGHNTVFWYRQTMMQGLELLAYFRNRAPLDDSGMPKDRFSAEMPDATLATLKIQPSEPRDSAVYFCASGFGGVGQPQHFGDGTRLSIL.

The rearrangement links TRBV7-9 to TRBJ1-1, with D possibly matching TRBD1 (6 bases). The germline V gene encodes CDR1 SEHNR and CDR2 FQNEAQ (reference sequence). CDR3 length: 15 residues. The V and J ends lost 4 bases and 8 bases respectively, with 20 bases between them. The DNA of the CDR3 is TGTGCCAGCAGCTCGTACAGGGCCCCGAAAAGAGAAGCTTTCTTT. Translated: CASSSYRAPKREAFF.

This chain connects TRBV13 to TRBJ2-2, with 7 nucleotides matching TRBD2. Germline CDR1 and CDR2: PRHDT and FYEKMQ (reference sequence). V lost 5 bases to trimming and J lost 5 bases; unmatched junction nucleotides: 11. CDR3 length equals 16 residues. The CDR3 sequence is CASSPNRGEGTGELFF. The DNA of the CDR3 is TGTGCCAGCAGCCCGAACCGCGGGGAGGGAACCGGGGAGCTGTTTTTT. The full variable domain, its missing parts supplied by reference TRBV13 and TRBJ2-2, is AAGVIQSPRHLIKEKRETATLKCYPIPRHDTVYWYQQGPGQDPQFLISFYEKMQSDKGSIPDRFSAQQFSDYHSELNMSSLELGDSALYFCASSPNRGEGTGELFFGEGSRLTVL.

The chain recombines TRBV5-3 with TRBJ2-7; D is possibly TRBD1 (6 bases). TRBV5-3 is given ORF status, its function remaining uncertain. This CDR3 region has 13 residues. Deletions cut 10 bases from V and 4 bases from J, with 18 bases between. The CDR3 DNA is TGTGCCCGGAAACGAGCAGGGGATTACGAGCAGTACTTC. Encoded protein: CARKRAGDYEQYF.

This CDR3 is CASSEVGQGYSPLHF. CDR3 nucleotide sequence: TGTGCCAGCAGTGAGGTAGGGCAGGGGTATTCACCCCTCCACTTT. The V call is TRBV2, the J call TRBJ1-6; maybe TRBD1 (6 bases). V lost 3 bases, J lost 8 bases, and 14 bases lay in between. The CDR3 runs to 15 residues. CDR1 and CDR2 (germline): SNHLY, FYNNEI.

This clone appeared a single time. DNA of the CDR3: TGTGCCAGCAGCCCGGGAGGGCCGTACAATGAGCAGTTCTTC. Its translation: CASSPGGPYNEQFF. The chain has TRBV5-5 and TRBJ2-1, with TRBD2 matching 8 bases. With V trimmed by 4 bases and J by 4 bases, 4 bases remained unmatched. This CDR3 spans 14 amino acids. Germline V gene lookup returns CDR1 SGHKS and CDR2 YYEKEE (reference sequence).

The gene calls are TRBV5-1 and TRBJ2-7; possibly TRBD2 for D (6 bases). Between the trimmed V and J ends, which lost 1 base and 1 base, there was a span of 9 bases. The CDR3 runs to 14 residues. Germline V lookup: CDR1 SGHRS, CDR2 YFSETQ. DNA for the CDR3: TGCGCCAGCAGCTTGACGGGGGAGTCCTACGAGCAGTACTTC. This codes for CASSLTGESYEQYF.

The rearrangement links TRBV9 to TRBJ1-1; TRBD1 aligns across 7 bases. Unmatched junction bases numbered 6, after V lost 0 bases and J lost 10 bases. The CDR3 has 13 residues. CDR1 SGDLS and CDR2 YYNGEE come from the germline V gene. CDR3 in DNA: TGTGCCAGCAGCGTAGCGGTCCAGGGGGGAGCTTTCTTT. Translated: CASSVAVQGGAFF.

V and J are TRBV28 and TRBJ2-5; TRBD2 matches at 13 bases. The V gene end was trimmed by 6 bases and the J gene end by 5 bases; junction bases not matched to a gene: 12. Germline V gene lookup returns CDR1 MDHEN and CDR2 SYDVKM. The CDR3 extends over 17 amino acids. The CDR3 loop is CASSLLAGGSGAETQYF. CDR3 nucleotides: TGTGCCAGCAGCTTACTAGCGGGGGGGTCAGGCGCGGAGACCCAGTACTTC. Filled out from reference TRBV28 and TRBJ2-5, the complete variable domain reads DVKVTQSSRYLVKRTGEKVFLECVQDMDHENMFWYRQDPGLGLRLIYFSYDVKMKEKGDIPEGYSVSREKKERFSLILESASTNQTSMYLCASSLLAGGSGAETQYFGPGTRLLVL.

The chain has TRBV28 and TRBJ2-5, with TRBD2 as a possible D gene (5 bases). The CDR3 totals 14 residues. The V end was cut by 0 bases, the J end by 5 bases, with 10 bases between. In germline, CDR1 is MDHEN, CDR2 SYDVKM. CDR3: CASSLWRERETQYF. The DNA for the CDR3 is TGTGCCAGCAGTTTATGGAGGGAGCGGGAGACCCAGTACTTC. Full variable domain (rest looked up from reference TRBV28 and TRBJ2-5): DVKVTQSSRYLVKRTGEKVFLECVQDMDHENMFWYRQDPGLGLRLIYFSYDVKMKEKGDIPEGYSVSREKKERFSLILESASTNQTSMYLCASSLWRERETQYFGPGTRLLVL.

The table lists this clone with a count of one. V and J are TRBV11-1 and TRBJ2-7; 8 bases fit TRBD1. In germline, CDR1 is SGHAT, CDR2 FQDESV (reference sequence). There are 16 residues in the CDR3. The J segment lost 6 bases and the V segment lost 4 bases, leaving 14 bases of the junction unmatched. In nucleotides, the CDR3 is TGTGCCAGCAGCTCTAGCCGGGGACAGGAAAGGGTCGAGCAGTACTTC. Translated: CASSSSRGQERVEQYF.

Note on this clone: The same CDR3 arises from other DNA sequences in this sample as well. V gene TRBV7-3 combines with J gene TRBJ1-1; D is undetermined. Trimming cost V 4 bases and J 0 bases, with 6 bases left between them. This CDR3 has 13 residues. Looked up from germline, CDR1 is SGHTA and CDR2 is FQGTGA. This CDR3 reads CASSSGMNTEAFF. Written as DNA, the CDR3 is TGTGCCAGCAGCTCGGGAATGAACACTGAAGCTTTCTTT.

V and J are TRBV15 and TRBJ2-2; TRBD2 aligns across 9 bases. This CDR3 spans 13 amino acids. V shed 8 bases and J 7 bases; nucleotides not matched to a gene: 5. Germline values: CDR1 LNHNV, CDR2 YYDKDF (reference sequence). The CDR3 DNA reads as TGTGCCACCCATAAAGCGGGGGGCGGGGAGCTGTTTTTT. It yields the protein CATHKAGGGELFF. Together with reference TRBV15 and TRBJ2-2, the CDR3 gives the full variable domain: DAMVIQNPRYQVTQFGKPVTLSCSQTLNHNVMYWYQQKSSQAPKLLFHYYDKDFNNEADTPDNFQSRRPNTSFCFLDIRSPGLGDTAMYLCATHKAGGGELFFGEGSRLTVL.

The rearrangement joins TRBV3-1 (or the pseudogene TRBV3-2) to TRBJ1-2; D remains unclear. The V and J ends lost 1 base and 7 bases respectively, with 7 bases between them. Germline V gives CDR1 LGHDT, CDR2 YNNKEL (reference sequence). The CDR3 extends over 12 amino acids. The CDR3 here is CASSQVSSGYTF. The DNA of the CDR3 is TGTGCCAGCAGCCAAGTATCCTCTGGCTACACCTTC.

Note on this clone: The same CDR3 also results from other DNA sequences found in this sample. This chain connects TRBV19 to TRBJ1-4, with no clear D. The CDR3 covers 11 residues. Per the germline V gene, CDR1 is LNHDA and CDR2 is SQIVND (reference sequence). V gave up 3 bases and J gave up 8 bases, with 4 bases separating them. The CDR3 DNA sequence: TGTGCCAGTAGTATTGGCGAAAAACTGTTTTTT. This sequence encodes CASSIGEKLFF.

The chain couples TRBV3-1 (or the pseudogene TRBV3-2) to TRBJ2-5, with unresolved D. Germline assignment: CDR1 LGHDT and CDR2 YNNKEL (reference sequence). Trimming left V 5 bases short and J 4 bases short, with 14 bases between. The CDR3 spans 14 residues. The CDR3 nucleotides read TGTGCCAGCAGCTCGACCAGCCCGGGAGAGACCCAGTACTTC. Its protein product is CASSSTSPGETQYF.

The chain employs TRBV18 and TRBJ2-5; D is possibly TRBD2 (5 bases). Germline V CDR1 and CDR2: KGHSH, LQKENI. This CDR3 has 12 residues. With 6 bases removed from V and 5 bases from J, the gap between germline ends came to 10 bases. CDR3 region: CASSPGEETQYF. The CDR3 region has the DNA TGTGCCAGCTCCCCTGGGGAGGAGACCCAGTACTTC.

CDR3 coding DNA: TGTGCCAGTAGCCTCTATAGGACTAGCGGGGGGTACAATGAGCAGTTCTTC. This encodes CASSLYRTSGGYNEQFF. The chain links TRBV19 to TRBJ2-1; the match to TRBD2 covers 14 bases. The CDR3 consists of 17 residues. The germline V gene encodes CDR1 LNHDA and CDR2 SQIVND (reference sequence). V shed 6 bases, J shed 4 bases, and the junction held 8 bases outside the gene matches.

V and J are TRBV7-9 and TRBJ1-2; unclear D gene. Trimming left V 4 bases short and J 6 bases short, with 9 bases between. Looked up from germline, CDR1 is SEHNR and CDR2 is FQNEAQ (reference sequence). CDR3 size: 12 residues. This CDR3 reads CASSSRLDGYTF. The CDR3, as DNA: TGTGCCAGCAGCTCCCGGTTGGATGGCTACACCTTC. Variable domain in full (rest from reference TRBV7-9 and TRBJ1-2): DTGVSQNPRHKITKRGQNVTFRCDPISEHNRLYWYRQTLGQGPEFLTYFQNEAQLEKSRLLSDRFSAERPKGSFSTLEIQRTEQGDSAMYLCASSSRLDGYTFGSGTRLTVV.

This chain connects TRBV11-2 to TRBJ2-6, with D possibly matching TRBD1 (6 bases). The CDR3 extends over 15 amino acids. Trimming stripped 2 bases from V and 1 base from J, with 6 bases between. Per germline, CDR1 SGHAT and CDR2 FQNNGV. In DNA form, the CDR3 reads TGTGCCAGCAGCTTACAGGGGTCTGGGGCCAACGTCCTGACTTTC. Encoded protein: CASSLQGSGANVLTF.

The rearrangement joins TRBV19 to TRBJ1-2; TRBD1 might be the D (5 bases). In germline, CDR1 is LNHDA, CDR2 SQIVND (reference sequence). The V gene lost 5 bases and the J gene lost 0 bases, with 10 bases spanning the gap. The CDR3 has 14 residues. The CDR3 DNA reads TGTGCCAGTAGTGGGGCAGCAGCTAACTATGGCTACACCTTC. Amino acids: CASSGAAANYGYTF.

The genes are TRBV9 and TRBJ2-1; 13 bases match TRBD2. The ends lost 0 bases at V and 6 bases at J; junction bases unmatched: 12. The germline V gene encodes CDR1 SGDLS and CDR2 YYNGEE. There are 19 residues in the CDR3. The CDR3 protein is CASSVGPASTSGGPNEQFF. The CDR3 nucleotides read TGTGCCAGCAGCGTAGGCCCCGCCTCGACTAGCGGGGGGCCCAATGAGCAGTTCTTC.

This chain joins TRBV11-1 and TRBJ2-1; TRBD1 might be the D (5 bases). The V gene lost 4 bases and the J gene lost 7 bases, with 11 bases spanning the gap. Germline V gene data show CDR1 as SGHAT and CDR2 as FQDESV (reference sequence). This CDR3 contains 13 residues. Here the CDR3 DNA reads TGTGCCAGCAGCTCTCAAGGGGTAAATGAGCAGTTCTTC. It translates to CASSSQGVNEQFF.

The CDR3 DNA follows: TGTGCCAGCAGTTTATACGGGAGCCGGGCTTTCTTT. Its protein product is CASSLYGSRAFF. V usage is TRBV28 and J usage is TRBJ1-1; no reliable D call. The CDR3 has 12 amino acids. In germline, CDR1 is MDHEN, CDR2 SYDVKM. The germline V and J ends were trimmed by 1 base and 11 bases, with 11 bases remaining between them.

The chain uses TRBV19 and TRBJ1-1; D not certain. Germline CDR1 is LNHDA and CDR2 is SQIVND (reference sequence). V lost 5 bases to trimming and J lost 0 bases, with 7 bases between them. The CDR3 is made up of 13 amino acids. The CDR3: CASSATVNTEAFF. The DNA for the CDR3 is TGTGCCAGTAGTGCTACGGTGAACACTGAAGCTTTCTTT.

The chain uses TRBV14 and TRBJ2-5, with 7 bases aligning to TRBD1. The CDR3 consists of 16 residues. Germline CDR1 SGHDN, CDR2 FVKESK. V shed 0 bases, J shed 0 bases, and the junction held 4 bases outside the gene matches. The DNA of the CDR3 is TGTGCCAGCAGCCAAGAGGGACAGAGTTACCAAGAGACCCAGTACTTC. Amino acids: CASSQEGQSYQETQYF.

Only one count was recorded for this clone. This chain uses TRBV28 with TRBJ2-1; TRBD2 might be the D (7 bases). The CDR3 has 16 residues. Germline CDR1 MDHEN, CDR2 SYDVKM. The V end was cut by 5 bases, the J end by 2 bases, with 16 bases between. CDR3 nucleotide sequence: TGTGCCAGCAGTCCAATGGGCGGGGGCGCCTACAATGAGCAGTTCTTC. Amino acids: CASSPMGGGAYNEQFF. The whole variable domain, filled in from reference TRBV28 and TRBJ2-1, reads DVKVTQSSRYLVKRTGEKVFLECVQDMDHENMFWYRQDPGLGLRLIYFSYDVKMKEKGDIPEGYSVSREKKERFSLILESASTNQTSMYLCASSPMGGGAYNEQFFGPGTRLTVL.

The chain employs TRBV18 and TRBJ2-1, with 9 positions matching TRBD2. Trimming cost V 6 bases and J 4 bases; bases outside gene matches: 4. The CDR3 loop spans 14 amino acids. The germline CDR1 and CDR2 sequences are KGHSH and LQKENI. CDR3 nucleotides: TGTGCCAGCTCCGGACTAGCGAGATACAATGAGCAGTTCTTC. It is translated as CASSGLARYNEQFF. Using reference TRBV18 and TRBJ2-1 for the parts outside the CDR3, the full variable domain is NAGVMQNPRHLVRRRGQEARLRCSPMKGHSHVYWYRQLPEEGLKFMVYLQKENIIDESGMPKERFSAEFPKEGPSILRIQQVVRGDSAAYFCASSGLARYNEQFFGPGTRLTVL.